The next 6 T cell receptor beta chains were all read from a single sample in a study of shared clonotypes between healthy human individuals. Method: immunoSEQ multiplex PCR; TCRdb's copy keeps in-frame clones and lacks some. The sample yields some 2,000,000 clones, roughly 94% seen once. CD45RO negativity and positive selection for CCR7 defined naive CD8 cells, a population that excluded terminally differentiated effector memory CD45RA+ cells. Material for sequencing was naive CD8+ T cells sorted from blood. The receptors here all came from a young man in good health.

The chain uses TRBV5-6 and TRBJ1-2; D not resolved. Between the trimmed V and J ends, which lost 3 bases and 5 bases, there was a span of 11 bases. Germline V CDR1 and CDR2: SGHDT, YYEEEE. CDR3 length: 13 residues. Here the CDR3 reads CASSSKDTYGYTF. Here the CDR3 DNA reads TGTGCCAGCAGCTCAAAAGACACTTATGGCTACACCTTC.

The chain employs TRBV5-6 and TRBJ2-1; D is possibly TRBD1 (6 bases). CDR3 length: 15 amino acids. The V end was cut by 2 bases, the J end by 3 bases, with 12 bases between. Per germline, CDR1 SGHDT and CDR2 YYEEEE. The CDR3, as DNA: TGTGCCAGCAGCTTCAACCGGGACAACTACAATGAGCAGTTCTTC. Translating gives CASSFNRDNYNEQFF.

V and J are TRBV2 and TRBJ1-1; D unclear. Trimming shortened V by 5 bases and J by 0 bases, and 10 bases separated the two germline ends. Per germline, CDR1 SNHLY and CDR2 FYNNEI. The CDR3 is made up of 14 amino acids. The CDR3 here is CASSRVVMNTEAFF. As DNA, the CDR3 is TGTGCCAGCAGTCGAGTAGTCATGAACACTGAAGCTTTCTTT.

CDR3 sequence (DNA): TGTGCCAGCAGCTTAGGCCAGCGGGCCGCCTACGAGCAGTACTTC. Translation gives CASSLGQRAAYEQYF. The chain has TRBV7-9 and TRBJ2-7; the D gene is possibly TRBD2 (6 bases). The length of the CDR3 is 15 residues. Germline V gene lookup returns CDR1 SEHNR and CDR2 FQNEAQ (reference sequence). Trimming removed 1 base from V and 2 bases from J, with 12 bases in between.

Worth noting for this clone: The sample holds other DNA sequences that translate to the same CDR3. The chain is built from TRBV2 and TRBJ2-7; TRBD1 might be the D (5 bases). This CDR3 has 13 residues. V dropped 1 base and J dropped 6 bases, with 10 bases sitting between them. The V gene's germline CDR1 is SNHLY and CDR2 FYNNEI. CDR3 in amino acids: CASSEEGASEQYF. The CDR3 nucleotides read TGTGCCAGCAGTGAAGAAGGGGCCAGCGAGCAGTACTTC.

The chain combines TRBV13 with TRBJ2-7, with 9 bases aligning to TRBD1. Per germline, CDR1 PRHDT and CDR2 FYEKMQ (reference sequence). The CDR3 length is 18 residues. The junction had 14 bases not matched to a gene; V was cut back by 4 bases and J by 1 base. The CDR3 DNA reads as TGTGCCAGCAGCTCTCCCGTATCCCGGGACAGGGAATCCTACGAGCAGTACTTC. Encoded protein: CASSSPVSRDRESYEQYF.